This entry lists 22 T cell receptor beta chains sequenced from one sample in a study of cytomegalovirus exposure and HLA in healthy donors. PCR was performed using 60 Vbeta and 13 Jbeta primers. Assay used: immunoSEQ multiplex PCR; TCRdb lists only in-frame clones, some missing. This table holds more than 150,000 clones, around 83% found once. The sequenced sample consisted of PBMCs. These receptor sequences come from a man aged 50-59 years in good health and CMV-seronegative.

The V gene is TRBV7-9, the J gene TRBJ1-2; D uncertain. Between the trimmed V and J ends, which lost 5 bases and 1 base, there was a span of 17 bases. Germline loops: CDR1 SEHNR, CDR2 FQNEAQ (reference sequence). The CDR3 is 16 amino acids. CDR3 amino acids: CASSPPGRRDNYGYTF. DNA of the CDR3: TGTGCCAGCAGCCCCCCGGGTAGGCGGGATAACTATGGCTACACCTTC.

The DNA of the CDR3 is TGTGCCAGCAGTTACCGCACGACAGGGTTGGAGCAGTACTTC. Amino acids: CASSYRTTGLEQYF. The chain couples TRBV6-6 to TRBJ2-5, with TRBD1 matching over 7 bases. Germline CDR1 and CDR2: MNHNY and SVGAGI (reference sequence). With 2 bases clipped from V and 11 bases from J, the junction kept 11 bases outside the gene matches. This CDR3 contains 14 residues.

J is TRBJ1-5 and V is TRBV7-2; D possibly corresponds to TRBD1 (6 bases). The germline gives CDR1 SGHTA, CDR2 FQGNSA. CDR3 length: 15 amino acids. V lost 5 bases to trimming and J lost 1 base, with 12 bases between them. CDR3 DNA: TGTGCCAGCAGCCTCCGGGACAAGAGCAATCAGCCCCAGCATTTT. Protein sequence: CASSLRDKSNQPQHF. Using reference TRBV7-2 and TRBJ1-5 for the parts outside the CDR3, the full variable domain is GAGVSQSPSNKVTEKGKDVELRCDPISGHTALYWYRQSLGQGLEFLIYFQGNSAPDKSGLPSDRFSAERTGGSVSTLTIQRTQQEDSAVYLCASSLRDKSNQPQHFGDGTRLSIL.

The rearrangement uses TRBV4-3 and TRBJ2-7; perhaps TRBD2 as D (6 bases). This CDR3 has 15 amino acids. Trimming took off 0 bases at V and 4 bases at J, with 13 bases between the two ends. Germline lookup yields CDR1 LGHNA and CDR2 YSLEER. The CDR3 here is CASSQDKALAYEQYF. CDR3 coding DNA: TGCGCCAGCAGCCAAGATAAGGCACTAGCTTACGAGCAGTACTTC.

This clone was counted a single time. The chain carries TRBV4-1 and TRBJ2-3; D unresolved. Germline CDR1 is MGHRA and CDR2 is YSYEKL. V lost 4 bases, J lost 2 bases, and 7 bases lay in between. The CDR3 runs to 13 residues. This CDR3 reads CASSRVVTDTQYF. In DNA form, the CDR3 reads TGCGCCAGCAGCCGCGTGGTCACAGATACGCAGTATTTT.

The chain uses TRBV5-1 and TRBJ1-2, with a possible D match to TRBD1 (6 bases). Between the trimmed V and J ends, which lost 2 bases and 10 bases, there was a span of 21 bases. The CDR3 is 15 residues long. The germline V gene encodes CDR1 SGHRS and CDR2 YFSETQ. The chain's CDR3 is CASSLTGTPGVVYTF. DNA for the CDR3: TGCGCCAGCAGCTTAACCGGGACACCAGGAGTAGTCTACACCTTC. Supplemented by reference TRBV5-1 and TRBJ1-2, the full variable domain reads KAGVTQTPRYLIKTRGQQVTLSCSPISGHRSVSWYQQTPGQGLQFLFEYFSETQRNKGNFPGRFSGRQFSNSRSEMNVSTLELGDSALYLCASSLTGTPGVVYTFGSGTRLTVV.

The genes are TRBV19 and TRBJ2-1, with 7 positions matching TRBD1. The V gene's germline CDR1 is LNHDA and CDR2 SQIVND (reference sequence). The CDR3 runs 14 residues. V shed 10 bases, J shed 0 bases, and the junction held 6 bases outside the gene matches. The CDR3 loop reads CATNRGSSYNEQFF. The CDR3 DNA reads as TGTGCCACAAACAGGGGTAGCTCCTACAATGAGCAGTTCTTC.

This rearrangement joins TRBV2 to TRBJ1-3; D may be TRBD1 (5 bases). Germline CDR1 and CDR2: SNHLY and FYNNEI. This CDR3 is built from 14 residues. Trimming left V 4 bases short and J 0 bases short, with 7 bases between. The CDR3 sequence is CASSGQLSGNTIYF. The CDR3 DNA reads TGTGCCAGCAGTGGACAGCTCTCTGGAAACACCATATATTTT.

The V call is TRBV27, the J call TRBJ1-2; possible D gene TRBD1, 6 bases. Trimming removed 6 bases at V and 4 bases at J, with 9 bases between. CDR1 is MNHEY, CDR2 SMNVEV, per germline (reference sequence). The CDR3 contains 12 residues. The CDR3 loop is CASRSDSYGYTF. In nucleotides, the CDR3 is TGTGCCAGCAGATCGGACAGCTATGGCTACACCTTC.

This rearrangement joins TRBV9 to TRBJ1-1, with a tentative D call TRBD1 (5 bases). The CDR3 runs 14 residues. The V end lost 3 bases, the J end lost 5 bases, and 14 bases lay between the germline ends. Germline CDR1 SGDLS, CDR2 YYNGEE. CDR3 nucleotide sequence: TGTGCCAGCAGCGGGGGGGTATTAAGGACTGAAGCTTTCTTT. Its protein product is CASSGGVLRTEAFF.

The genes are TRBV25-1 and TRBJ1-2, with D tentatively TRBD1 (5 bases). The length of the CDR3 is 13 residues. CDR1 MGHDK and CDR2 SYGVNS come from the germline V gene. With 6 bases removed from V and 7 bases from J, the gap between germline ends came to 15 bases. In nucleotides, the CDR3 is TGTGCCAGCAGCGGGGGTGGGTTTCGTGGCTACACCTTC. As protein: CASSGGGFRGYTF.

The V call is TRBV5-1, the J call TRBJ2-1, with 13 positions matching TRBD2. CDR1 and CDR2 (germline): SGHRS, YFSETQ. Unmatched junction bases numbered 9, after V lost 3 bases and J lost 0 bases. CDR3 length equals 19 residues. The CDR3 loop reads CASSYARLAGGHSYNEQFF. The CDR3 coding sequence is TGCGCCAGCAGCTATGCCCGACTAGCGGGAGGACACTCCTACAATGAGCAGTTCTTC.

V is TRBV7-3 and J is TRBJ2-1, with 9 bases lining up with TRBD2. This CDR3 region has 16 residues. The V gene end was trimmed by 5 bases and the J gene end by 3 bases; junction bases not matched to a gene: 8. Germline V lookup: CDR1 SGHTA, CDR2 FQGTGA. The CDR3 is CASSPSRREGYNEQFF. In nucleotides, the CDR3 is TGTGCCAGCAGCCCGTCAAGGCGGGAGGGCTACAATGAGCAGTTCTTC.

The chain links TRBV29-1 to TRBJ1-5; D is perhaps TRBD1 (5 bases). Germline assignment: CDR1 SQVTM and CDR2 ANQGSEA. V gave up 7 bases and J gave up 0 bases, with 22 bases separating them. This CDR3 is 17 amino acids long. Here the CDR3 reads CSAYGKGLGYSNQPQHF. For the CDR3, the DNA is TGCAGCGCCTACGGTAAGGGGTTGGGGTATAGCAATCAGCCCCAGCATTTT.

The chain recombines TRBV7-9 with TRBJ2-7; D ambiguous. The CDR3 is 12 residues long. Germline V gene sequence: CDR1 SEHNR, CDR2 FQNEAQ (reference sequence). V lost 2 bases and J 1 base, leaving 3 bases between the germline ends. CDR3 DNA: TGTGCCAGCAGCTTAATATCCTACGAGCAGTACTTC. Amino acids: CASSLISYEQYF.

The rearrangement links TRBV20-1 to TRBJ1-1, with D unclear. The V end was cut by 5 bases, the J end by 7 bases, with 11 bases between. The CDR3 covers 11 residues. Germline values: CDR1 DFQATT, CDR2 SNEGSKA (reference sequence). The CDR3 DNA is TGCAGTGCTGGGAGGACGGATGAAGCTTTCTTT. This translates into CSAGRTDEAFF.

The CDR3 bases are TGCAGCGTTAAGCGTAGCGCCTACGAGCAGTACTTC. It specifies CSVKRSAYEQYF. This sequence joins TRBV29-1 and TRBJ2-7, with D maybe TRBD2 (5 bases). There are 12 residues in the CDR3. CDR1 and CDR2 (germline): SQVTM, ANQGSEA. Trimming left V 5 bases short and J 2 bases short, with 10 bases between.

The chain links TRBV18 to TRBJ2-7; possibly TRBD2 for D (6 bases). The CDR3 spans 13 residues. V was trimmed by 6 bases and J by 1 base, leaving 10 bases between them. Germline V lookup: CDR1 KGHSH, CDR2 LQKENI. This CDR3 is CASSNGGSYEQYF. The CDR3 bases are TGTGCCAGCTCTAATGGAGGGTCCTACGAGCAGTACTTC.

The chain is built from TRBV6-5 and TRBJ2-7, with 13 bases fitting TRBD2. In germline, CDR1 is MNHEY, CDR2 SVGAGI. The J segment lost 0 bases and the V segment lost 7 bases, leaving 3 bases of the junction unmatched. This CDR3 comprises 15 residues. The CDR3 nucleotides are TGTGCCAGCACCCGGACTAGCGGGAGCTCCTACGAGCAGTACTTC. It translates to CASTRTSGSSYEQYF.

The sample holds a few counts of this clone. This chain connects TRBV7-8 to TRBJ1-4; D not resolved. V lost 8 bases and J 8 bases, leaving 15 bases between the germline ends. The germline gives CDR1 SGHVS, CDR2 FQNEAQ. The CDR3 runs to 13 residues. The CDR3 here is CASSRVAGEKLFF. The CDR3 DNA sequence: TGTGCCAGCTCACGGGTCGCGGGGGAAAAACTGTTTTTT.

The chain links TRBV18 to TRBJ1-3; 10 bases match TRBD1. CDR3 length: 15 amino acids. The V and J ends lost 2 bases and 6 bases, in that order; junction bases with no gene match: 4. The germline V gene encodes CDR1 KGHSH and CDR2 LQKENI. CDR3 amino acids: CASSPAGTGANTIYF. The DNA of the CDR3 is TGTGCCAGCTCACCAGCCGGGACAGGGGCAAACACCATATATTTT. Complete variable domain (other parts from reference TRBV18 and TRBJ1-3): NAGVMQNPRHLVRRRGQEARLRCSPMKGHSHVYWYRQLPEEGLKFMVYLQKENIIDESGMPKERFSAEFPKEGPSILRIQQVVRGDSAAYFCASSPAGTGANTIYFGEGSWLTVV.

The chain links TRBV7-9 to TRBJ1-1, with D unresolved. Trimming left V 2 bases short and J 0 bases short, with 7 bases between. The CDR3 covers 14 residues. From germline, CDR1 is SEHNR and CDR2 FQNEAQ (reference sequence). The CDR3 spells CASSLIQLNTEAFF. CDR3 DNA sequence: TGTGCCAGCAGCTTAATACAGTTGAACACTGAAGCTTTCTTT.